One sample yielded the 10 T cell receptor beta chains listed below, sequenced in a study of cytomegalovirus exposure and HLA in healthy donors. PCR amplification relied on 60 Vbeta primers (plus 13 Jbeta primers). The protocol was immunoSEQ multiplex PCR, while the TCRdb copy is restricted to in-frame clones and leaves out a portion. In all, the sample yields 150,000 or so clones. Sequencing was done on a sample of PBMCs. The receptor source for this set is a woman aged 18-29 years in good health and CMV-seronegative.

The genes are TRBV5-1 and TRBJ2-7, with 10 bases fitting TRBD2. Germline lookup yields CDR1 SGHRS and CDR2 YFSETQ. The CDR3 extends over 15 amino acids. The V gene end was trimmed by 4 bases and the J gene end by 2 bases; junction bases not matched to a gene: 6. In nucleotides, the CDR3 is TGCGCCAGCAGCCCCGGACTAGCGGAAACCTACGAGCAGTACTTC. It yields the protein CASSPGLAETYEQYF.

V gene TRBV5-4 combines with J gene TRBJ2-1; D is possibly TRBD2 (5 bases). In germline, CDR1 is SGHNT, CDR2 YYREEE (reference sequence). Trimming stripped 4 bases from V and 7 bases from J, with 21 bases between. The CDR3 is 16 residues long. The CDR3 DNA reads as TGTGCCAGCAGCCAGGAAGTCTCGCTAGCCGCGAATGAGCAGTTCTTC. Protein: CASSQEVSLAANEQFF.

The rearrangement joins TRBV18 to TRBJ1-1; TRBD1 matches 12 bases. V dropped 3 bases and J dropped 4; count of bases not matched to a gene: 3. The CDR3 runs 15 residues. Germline lookup yields CDR1 KGHSH and CDR2 LQKENI. The CDR3 DNA follows: TGTGCCAGCTCACCGGGGGACAGGGGGCTCACTGAAGCTTTCTTT. This gives the protein CASSPGDRGLTEAFF.

V usage is TRBV30 and J usage is TRBJ2-5, with 9 bases lining up with TRBD2. CDR3 size: 14 residues. With V trimmed by 1 base and J by 5 bases, 5 bases remained unmatched. CDR1 and CDR2 from the germline V gene are GTSNPN and SVGIG (reference sequence). This chain's CDR3 is CAWSGLAVAETQYF. In nucleotides, the CDR3 is TGTGCCTGGAGTGGACTAGCGGTTGCGGAGACCCAGTACTTC.

J is TRBJ2-2 and V is TRBV10-3; D is possibly TRBD2 (5 bases). Trimming pared 0 bases from V and 6 bases from J, leaving 14 bases between. The CDR3 contains 16 residues. CDR1 and CDR2 (germline): ENHRY, SYGVKD. CDR3 sequence: CAISESAGMEPGELFF. The CDR3, as DNA: TGTGCCATCAGTGAGTCTGCGGGTATGGAGCCCGGGGAGCTGTTTTTT.

This CDR3 is CASSVSHVSGNTIYF. CDR3 bases: TGTGCCAGCAGTGTAAGCCACGTCTCTGGAAACACCATATATTTT. This chain uses TRBV6-1 with TRBJ1-3; D uncertain. This CDR3 region has 15 residues. V was cut by 4 bases and J by 0 bases, with 10 bases left in between. In germline, CDR1 is MNHNS, CDR2 SASEGT.

The chain recombines TRBV6-1 with TRBJ1-5; the D gene is possibly TRBD1 (5 bases). The ends were cut back, 5 bases at V and 7 bases at J, with 15 bases in the middle. CDR3 size: 14 residues. In germline, CDR1 is MNHNS, CDR2 SASEGT. CDR3 DNA sequence: TGTGCCAGCAGTCGGGGGGGGGTTGGACAGCCCCAGCATTTT. It codes for CASSRGGVGQPQHF.

The rearrangement uses TRBV5-6 and TRBJ2-1; TRBD1 aligns across 7 bases. Unmatched junction bases numbered 2, after V lost 0 bases and J lost 2 bases. Germline-derived CDR1 and CDR2 are SGHDT and YYEEEE. This CDR3 has 15 amino acids. Written as DNA, the CDR3 is TGTGCCAGCAGCTTGGACAGGGGACCCTACAATGAGCAGTTCTTC. This sequence encodes CASSLDRGPYNEQFF.

Measured by frequency, this clone is medium-sized. The chain is built from TRBV5-6 and TRBJ1-1; D may be TRBD1 (6 bases). V was cut by 5 bases and J by 1 base, with 15 bases left in between. The CDR3 spans 15 residues. Germline assignment: CDR1 SGHDT and CDR2 YYEEEE. The CDR3 nucleotides read TGTGCCAGCAGTCCATTCCCAGGGGCGAACACTGAAGCTTTCTTT. Translated: CASSPFPGANTEAFF.

This chain links TRBV7-3 with TRBJ2-1; TRBD2 matches at 7 bases. The CDR3 loop spans 15 amino acids. Germline-derived CDR1 and CDR2 are SGHTA and FQGTGA. J gave up 1 base and V 2 bases, and 2 bases lay outside the gene matches. The CDR3 spells CASSLGAGSYNEQFF. The CDR3 nucleotides are TGTGCCAGCAGCTTAGGAGCGGGATCCTACAATGAGCAGTTCTTC.